This T cell receptor (beta chain) was captured by sequencing in a study of monozygotic twins with inflammatory bowel disease. Study-wide results and limits: Data gave no support to a single strong signal or clonotype associated with IBD.

With regard to this clonotype: Antigen: not known.

TCRdb reprocessed the 5' RACE reads and stores each CDR3 protein as one record, lacking DNA. The data include roughly 170,000 distinct CDR3 sequences; the top ten clones carry less than 7.5%. The germline gives CDR1 LGHDT, CDR2 YNNKEL (reference sequence). The CDR3 is 14 residues long. The sequence was collected from a human donor with ulcerative colitis or Crohn's disease, or a healthy co-twin of an affected twin (not recorded which). This chain links TRBV3-1 with TRBJ1-5. Material: blood. This CDR3 reads CASSQGGGGQPQHF.